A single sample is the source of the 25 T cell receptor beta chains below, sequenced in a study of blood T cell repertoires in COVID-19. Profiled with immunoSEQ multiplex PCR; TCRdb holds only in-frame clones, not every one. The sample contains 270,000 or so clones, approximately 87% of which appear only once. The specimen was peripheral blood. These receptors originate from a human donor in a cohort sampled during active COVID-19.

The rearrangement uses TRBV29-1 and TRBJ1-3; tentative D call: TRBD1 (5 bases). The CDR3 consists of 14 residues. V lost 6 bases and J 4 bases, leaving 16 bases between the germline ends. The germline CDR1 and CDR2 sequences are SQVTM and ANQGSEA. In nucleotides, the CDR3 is TGCAGCGTCGGTATGGGGACTGGCGGAAACACCATATATTTT. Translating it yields CSVGMGTGGNTIYF.

DNA of the CDR3: TGTGCCAGCAGCTCACCGGGGGTCCACTACGAGCAGTACTTC. Translating it yields CASSSPGVHYEQYF. This sequence joins TRBV7-6 and TRBJ2-7; possibly TRBD2 for D (6 bases). The germline gives CDR1 SGHVS, CDR2 FNYEAQ. V was cut by 4 bases and J by 3 bases, with 13 bases left in between. This CDR3 has 14 amino acids.

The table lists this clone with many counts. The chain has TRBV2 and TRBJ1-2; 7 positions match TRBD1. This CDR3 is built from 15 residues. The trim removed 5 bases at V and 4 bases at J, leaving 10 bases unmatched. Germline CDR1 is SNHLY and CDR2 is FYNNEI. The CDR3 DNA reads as TGTGCCAGCAGTAAGGGACAGCCAAGGGGCTATGGCTACACCTTC. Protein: CASSKGQPRGYGYTF.

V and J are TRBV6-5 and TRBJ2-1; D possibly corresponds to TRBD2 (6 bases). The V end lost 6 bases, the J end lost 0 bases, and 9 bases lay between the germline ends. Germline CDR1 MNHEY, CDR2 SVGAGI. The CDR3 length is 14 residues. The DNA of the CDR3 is TGTGCCAGCAGAGGACTACCCTCCTACAATGAGCAGTTCTTC. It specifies CASRGLPSYNEQFF.

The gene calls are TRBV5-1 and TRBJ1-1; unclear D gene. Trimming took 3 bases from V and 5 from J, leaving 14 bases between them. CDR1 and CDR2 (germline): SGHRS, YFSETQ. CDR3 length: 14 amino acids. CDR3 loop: CASSSGLVGTEAFF. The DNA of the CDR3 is TGCGCCAGCAGCTCTGGACTCGTCGGGACTGAAGCTTTCTTT.

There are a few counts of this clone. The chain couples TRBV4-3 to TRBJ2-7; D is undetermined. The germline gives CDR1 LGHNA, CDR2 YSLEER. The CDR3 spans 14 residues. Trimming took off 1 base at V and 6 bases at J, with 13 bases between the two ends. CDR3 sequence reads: CASSQVYGSGEQYF. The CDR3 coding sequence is TGCGCCAGCAGCCAAGTATATGGATCGGGCGAGCAGTACTTC.

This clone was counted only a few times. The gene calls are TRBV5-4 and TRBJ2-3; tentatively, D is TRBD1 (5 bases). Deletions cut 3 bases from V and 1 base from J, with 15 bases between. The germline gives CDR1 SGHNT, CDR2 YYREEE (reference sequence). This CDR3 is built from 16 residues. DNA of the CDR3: TGTGCCAGCAGCTGGGGCGCTTCCCGGGGCACAGATACGCAGTATTTT. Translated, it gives CASSWGASRGTDTQYF. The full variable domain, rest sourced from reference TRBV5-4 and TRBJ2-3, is ETGVTQSPTHLIKTRGQQVTLRCSSQSGHNTVSWYQQALGQGPQFIFQYYREEENGRGNFPPRFSGLQFPNYSSELNVNALELDDSALYLCASSWGASRGTDTQYFGPGTRLTVL.

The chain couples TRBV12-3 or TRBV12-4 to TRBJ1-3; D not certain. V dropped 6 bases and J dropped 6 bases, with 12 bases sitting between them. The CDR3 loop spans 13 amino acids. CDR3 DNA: TGTGCCAGCAGCCCCACGGTCTTAAACACCATATATTTT. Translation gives CASSPTVLNTIYF.

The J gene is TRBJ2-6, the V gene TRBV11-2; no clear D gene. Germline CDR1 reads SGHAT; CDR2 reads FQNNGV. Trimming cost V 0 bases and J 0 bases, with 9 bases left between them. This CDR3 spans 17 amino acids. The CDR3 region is CASSLDVRFSGANVLTF. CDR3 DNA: TGTGCCAGCAGCTTAGATGTTCGGTTCTCTGGGGCCAACGTCCTGACTTTC.

The CDR3 region is CASAQDRAYGYTF. The CDR3 nucleotides read TGTGCCAGCGCCCAGGACAGGGCCTATGGCTACACCTTC. The chain couples TRBV6-5 to TRBJ1-2, with 8 bases aligning to TRBD1. CDR3 length: 13 amino acids. The germline V gene encodes CDR1 MNHEY and CDR2 SVGAGI. J gave up 4 bases and V 8 bases, and 6 bases lay outside the gene matches.

The CDR3 DNA reads as TGTGCCAGCAGCGGGGCTATTGCGGTAGCCAAAAACATTCAGTACTTC. It codes for CASSGAIAVAKNIQYF. The rearrangement links TRBV5-6 to TRBJ2-4, with D possibly being TRBD1 (5 bases). Trimming removed 4 bases from V and 0 bases from J, with 14 bases in between. The CDR3 runs 16 residues. Germline loops: CDR1 SGHDT, CDR2 YYEEEE.

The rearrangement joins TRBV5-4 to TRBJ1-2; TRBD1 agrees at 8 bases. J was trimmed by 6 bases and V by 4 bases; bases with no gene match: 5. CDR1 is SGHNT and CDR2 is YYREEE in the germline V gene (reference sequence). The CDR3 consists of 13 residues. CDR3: CASSRGQANGYTF. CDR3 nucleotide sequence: TGTGCCAGCAGCCGGGGACAGGCCAATGGCTACACCTTC.

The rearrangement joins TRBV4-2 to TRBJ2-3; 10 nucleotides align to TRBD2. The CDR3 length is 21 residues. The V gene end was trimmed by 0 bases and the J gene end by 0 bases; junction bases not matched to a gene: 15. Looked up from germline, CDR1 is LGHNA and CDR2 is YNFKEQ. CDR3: CASSQDLRAGGPRISTDTQYF. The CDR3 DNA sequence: TGTGCCAGCAGCCAAGACTTGCGAGCGGGGGGGCCGAGGATTAGCACAGATACGCAGTATTTT.

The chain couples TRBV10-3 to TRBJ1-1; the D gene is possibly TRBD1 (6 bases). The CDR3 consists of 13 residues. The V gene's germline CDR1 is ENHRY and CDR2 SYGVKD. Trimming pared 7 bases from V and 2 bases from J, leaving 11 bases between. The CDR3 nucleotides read TGTGCCATCAAAGGGGGTCTCAACACTGAAGCTTTCTTT. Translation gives CAIKGGLNTEAFF.

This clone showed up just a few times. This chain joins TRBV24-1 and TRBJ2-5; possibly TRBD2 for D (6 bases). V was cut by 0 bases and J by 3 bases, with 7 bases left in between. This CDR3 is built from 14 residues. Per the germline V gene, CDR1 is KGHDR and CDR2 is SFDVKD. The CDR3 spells CATSDLGGKETQYF. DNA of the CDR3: TGTGCCACCAGTGATTTGGGCGGGAAAGAGACCCAGTACTTC.

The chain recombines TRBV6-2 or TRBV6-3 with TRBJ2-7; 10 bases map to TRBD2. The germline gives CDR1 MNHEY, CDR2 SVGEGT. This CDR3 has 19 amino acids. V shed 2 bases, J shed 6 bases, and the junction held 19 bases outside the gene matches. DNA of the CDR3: TGTGCCAGCAGTTACGTTGGACTAGCGGCAGCGGGCGGAGCCCGCGAGCAGTACTTC. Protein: CASSYVGLAAAGGAREQYF.

For the CDR3, the DNA is TGTGCCAGCAGTCGACGACTAGCGGGAGGGCCCTCAAATGAGCAGTTCTTC. Amino acids: CASSRRLAGGPSNEQFF. The chain joins TRBV27 to TRBJ2-1; TRBD2 agrees at 14 bases. CDR3 length: 17 residues. V lost 5 bases, J lost 7 bases, and 10 bases stayed unmatched. Looked up from germline, CDR1 is MNHEY and CDR2 is SMNVEV (reference sequence).

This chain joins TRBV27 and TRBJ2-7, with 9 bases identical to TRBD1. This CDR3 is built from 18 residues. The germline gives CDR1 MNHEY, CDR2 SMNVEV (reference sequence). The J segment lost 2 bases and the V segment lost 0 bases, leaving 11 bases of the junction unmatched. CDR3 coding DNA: TGTGCCAGCAGTTTATCGTTCGTAGGGACAGGGCAACCCTACGAGCAGTACTTC. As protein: CASSLSFVGTGQPYEQYF.

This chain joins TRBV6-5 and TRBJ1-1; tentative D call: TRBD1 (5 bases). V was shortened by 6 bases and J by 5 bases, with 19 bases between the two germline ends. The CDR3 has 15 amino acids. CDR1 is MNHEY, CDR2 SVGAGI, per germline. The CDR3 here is CASRLVQGLETEAFF. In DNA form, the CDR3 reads TGTGCCAGCAGGCTAGTCCAGGGTTTAGAAACTGAAGCTTTCTTT.

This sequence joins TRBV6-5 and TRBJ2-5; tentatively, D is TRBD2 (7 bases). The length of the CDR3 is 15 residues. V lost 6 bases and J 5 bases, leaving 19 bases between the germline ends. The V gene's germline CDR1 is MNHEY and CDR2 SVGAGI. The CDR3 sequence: CASRSSGGLGETQYF. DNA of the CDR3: TGTGCCAGCAGGTCCTCCGGGGGGCTCGGGGAGACCCAGTACTTC.

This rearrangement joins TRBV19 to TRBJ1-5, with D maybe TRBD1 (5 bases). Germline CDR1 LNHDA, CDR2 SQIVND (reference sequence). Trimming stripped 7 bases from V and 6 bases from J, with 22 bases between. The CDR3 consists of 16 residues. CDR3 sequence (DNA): TGTGCCAGTACCCCCGGTAAGGGGCAGGGATCTCAGCCCCAGCATTTT. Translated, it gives CASTPGKGQGSQPQHF.

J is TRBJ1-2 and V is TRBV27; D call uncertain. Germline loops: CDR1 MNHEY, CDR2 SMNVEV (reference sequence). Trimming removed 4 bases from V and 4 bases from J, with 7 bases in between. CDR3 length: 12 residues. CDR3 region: CASSYRGYGYTF. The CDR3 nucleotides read TGTGCCAGCAGTTACCGGGGCTATGGCTACACCTTC.

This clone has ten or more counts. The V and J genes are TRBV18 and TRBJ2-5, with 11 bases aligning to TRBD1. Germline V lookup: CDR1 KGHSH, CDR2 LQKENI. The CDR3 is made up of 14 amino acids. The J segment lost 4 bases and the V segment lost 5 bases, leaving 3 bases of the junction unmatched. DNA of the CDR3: TGTGCCAGCTCAACGGGACAGGGGGGAGAGACCCAGTACTTC. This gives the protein CASSTGQGGETQYF.

The CDR3 nucleotides read TGCGCCAGCAGCTATCTAGCGGGAGGGCGTAATTTGGGAGAGACCCAGTACTTC. Translated: CASSYLAGGRNLGETQYF. The V and J genes are TRBV5-1 and TRBJ2-5; 12 bases agree with TRBD2. V trimming: 3 bases; J trimming: 4 bases; junction bases outside the gene matches: 13. There are 18 residues in the CDR3. Germline V lookup: CDR1 SGHRS, CDR2 YFSETQ. The full variable domain, in which reference TRBV5-1 and TRBJ2-5 provide the parts outside the CDR3, is KAGVTQTPRYLIKTRGQQVTLSCSPISGHRSVSWYQQTPGQGLQFLFEYFSETQRNKGNFPGRFSGRQFSNSRSEMNVSTLELGDSALYLCASSYLAGGRNLGETQYFGPGTRLLVL.

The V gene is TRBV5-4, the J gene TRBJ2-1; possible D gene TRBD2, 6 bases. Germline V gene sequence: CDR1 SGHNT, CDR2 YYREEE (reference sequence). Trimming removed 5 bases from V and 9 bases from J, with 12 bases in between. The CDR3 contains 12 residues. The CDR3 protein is CASRSSAGEQFF. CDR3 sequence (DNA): TGTGCCAGCAGGTCTAGCGCGGGTGAGCAGTTCTTC.